This entry concerns a single TCR beta chain. What it binds is not known. A library of TCRbeta sequences, prepared with unique molecular identifiers, was generated. MiXCR, applied by TCRdb to the PCR reads, yields one record per CDR3 protein. This sample has some 95,000 distinct CDR3 sequences; under 25% occur once, and the top ten carry 20% to 25%. The sample belongs to a study of T-cell reconstitution after alpha-beta-depleted transplantation in children. Study-level results: Several hundred graft clones that had expanded were reportedly the source of alpha-beta T cells about two months after transplant. High day-60 TCRbeta diversity in some patients came from surviving recipient T cells and thymic progenitors. From newly produced T cells came most of the T-cell counts and diversity one year after transplant.

Germline V gives CDR1 SGHTA, CDR2 FQGTGA. Trimming stripped 5 bases from V and 8 bases from J, with 13 bases between. This CDR3 comprises 13 residues. V usage is TRBV7-3 and J usage is TRBJ2-1; D gene uncertain. Sequencing was performed on PBMCs, taken before TCRalphabeta/CD19-depleted stem cell transplant. The clonotype was recovered from a boy aged 2 to 10 with acute lymphoblastic leukemia, due to receive a stem cell transplant. The chain's CDR3 is CASSQTQAHEQFF. CDR3 coding DNA: TGTGCCAGCAGCCAAACCCAAGCACATGAGCAGTTCTTC.